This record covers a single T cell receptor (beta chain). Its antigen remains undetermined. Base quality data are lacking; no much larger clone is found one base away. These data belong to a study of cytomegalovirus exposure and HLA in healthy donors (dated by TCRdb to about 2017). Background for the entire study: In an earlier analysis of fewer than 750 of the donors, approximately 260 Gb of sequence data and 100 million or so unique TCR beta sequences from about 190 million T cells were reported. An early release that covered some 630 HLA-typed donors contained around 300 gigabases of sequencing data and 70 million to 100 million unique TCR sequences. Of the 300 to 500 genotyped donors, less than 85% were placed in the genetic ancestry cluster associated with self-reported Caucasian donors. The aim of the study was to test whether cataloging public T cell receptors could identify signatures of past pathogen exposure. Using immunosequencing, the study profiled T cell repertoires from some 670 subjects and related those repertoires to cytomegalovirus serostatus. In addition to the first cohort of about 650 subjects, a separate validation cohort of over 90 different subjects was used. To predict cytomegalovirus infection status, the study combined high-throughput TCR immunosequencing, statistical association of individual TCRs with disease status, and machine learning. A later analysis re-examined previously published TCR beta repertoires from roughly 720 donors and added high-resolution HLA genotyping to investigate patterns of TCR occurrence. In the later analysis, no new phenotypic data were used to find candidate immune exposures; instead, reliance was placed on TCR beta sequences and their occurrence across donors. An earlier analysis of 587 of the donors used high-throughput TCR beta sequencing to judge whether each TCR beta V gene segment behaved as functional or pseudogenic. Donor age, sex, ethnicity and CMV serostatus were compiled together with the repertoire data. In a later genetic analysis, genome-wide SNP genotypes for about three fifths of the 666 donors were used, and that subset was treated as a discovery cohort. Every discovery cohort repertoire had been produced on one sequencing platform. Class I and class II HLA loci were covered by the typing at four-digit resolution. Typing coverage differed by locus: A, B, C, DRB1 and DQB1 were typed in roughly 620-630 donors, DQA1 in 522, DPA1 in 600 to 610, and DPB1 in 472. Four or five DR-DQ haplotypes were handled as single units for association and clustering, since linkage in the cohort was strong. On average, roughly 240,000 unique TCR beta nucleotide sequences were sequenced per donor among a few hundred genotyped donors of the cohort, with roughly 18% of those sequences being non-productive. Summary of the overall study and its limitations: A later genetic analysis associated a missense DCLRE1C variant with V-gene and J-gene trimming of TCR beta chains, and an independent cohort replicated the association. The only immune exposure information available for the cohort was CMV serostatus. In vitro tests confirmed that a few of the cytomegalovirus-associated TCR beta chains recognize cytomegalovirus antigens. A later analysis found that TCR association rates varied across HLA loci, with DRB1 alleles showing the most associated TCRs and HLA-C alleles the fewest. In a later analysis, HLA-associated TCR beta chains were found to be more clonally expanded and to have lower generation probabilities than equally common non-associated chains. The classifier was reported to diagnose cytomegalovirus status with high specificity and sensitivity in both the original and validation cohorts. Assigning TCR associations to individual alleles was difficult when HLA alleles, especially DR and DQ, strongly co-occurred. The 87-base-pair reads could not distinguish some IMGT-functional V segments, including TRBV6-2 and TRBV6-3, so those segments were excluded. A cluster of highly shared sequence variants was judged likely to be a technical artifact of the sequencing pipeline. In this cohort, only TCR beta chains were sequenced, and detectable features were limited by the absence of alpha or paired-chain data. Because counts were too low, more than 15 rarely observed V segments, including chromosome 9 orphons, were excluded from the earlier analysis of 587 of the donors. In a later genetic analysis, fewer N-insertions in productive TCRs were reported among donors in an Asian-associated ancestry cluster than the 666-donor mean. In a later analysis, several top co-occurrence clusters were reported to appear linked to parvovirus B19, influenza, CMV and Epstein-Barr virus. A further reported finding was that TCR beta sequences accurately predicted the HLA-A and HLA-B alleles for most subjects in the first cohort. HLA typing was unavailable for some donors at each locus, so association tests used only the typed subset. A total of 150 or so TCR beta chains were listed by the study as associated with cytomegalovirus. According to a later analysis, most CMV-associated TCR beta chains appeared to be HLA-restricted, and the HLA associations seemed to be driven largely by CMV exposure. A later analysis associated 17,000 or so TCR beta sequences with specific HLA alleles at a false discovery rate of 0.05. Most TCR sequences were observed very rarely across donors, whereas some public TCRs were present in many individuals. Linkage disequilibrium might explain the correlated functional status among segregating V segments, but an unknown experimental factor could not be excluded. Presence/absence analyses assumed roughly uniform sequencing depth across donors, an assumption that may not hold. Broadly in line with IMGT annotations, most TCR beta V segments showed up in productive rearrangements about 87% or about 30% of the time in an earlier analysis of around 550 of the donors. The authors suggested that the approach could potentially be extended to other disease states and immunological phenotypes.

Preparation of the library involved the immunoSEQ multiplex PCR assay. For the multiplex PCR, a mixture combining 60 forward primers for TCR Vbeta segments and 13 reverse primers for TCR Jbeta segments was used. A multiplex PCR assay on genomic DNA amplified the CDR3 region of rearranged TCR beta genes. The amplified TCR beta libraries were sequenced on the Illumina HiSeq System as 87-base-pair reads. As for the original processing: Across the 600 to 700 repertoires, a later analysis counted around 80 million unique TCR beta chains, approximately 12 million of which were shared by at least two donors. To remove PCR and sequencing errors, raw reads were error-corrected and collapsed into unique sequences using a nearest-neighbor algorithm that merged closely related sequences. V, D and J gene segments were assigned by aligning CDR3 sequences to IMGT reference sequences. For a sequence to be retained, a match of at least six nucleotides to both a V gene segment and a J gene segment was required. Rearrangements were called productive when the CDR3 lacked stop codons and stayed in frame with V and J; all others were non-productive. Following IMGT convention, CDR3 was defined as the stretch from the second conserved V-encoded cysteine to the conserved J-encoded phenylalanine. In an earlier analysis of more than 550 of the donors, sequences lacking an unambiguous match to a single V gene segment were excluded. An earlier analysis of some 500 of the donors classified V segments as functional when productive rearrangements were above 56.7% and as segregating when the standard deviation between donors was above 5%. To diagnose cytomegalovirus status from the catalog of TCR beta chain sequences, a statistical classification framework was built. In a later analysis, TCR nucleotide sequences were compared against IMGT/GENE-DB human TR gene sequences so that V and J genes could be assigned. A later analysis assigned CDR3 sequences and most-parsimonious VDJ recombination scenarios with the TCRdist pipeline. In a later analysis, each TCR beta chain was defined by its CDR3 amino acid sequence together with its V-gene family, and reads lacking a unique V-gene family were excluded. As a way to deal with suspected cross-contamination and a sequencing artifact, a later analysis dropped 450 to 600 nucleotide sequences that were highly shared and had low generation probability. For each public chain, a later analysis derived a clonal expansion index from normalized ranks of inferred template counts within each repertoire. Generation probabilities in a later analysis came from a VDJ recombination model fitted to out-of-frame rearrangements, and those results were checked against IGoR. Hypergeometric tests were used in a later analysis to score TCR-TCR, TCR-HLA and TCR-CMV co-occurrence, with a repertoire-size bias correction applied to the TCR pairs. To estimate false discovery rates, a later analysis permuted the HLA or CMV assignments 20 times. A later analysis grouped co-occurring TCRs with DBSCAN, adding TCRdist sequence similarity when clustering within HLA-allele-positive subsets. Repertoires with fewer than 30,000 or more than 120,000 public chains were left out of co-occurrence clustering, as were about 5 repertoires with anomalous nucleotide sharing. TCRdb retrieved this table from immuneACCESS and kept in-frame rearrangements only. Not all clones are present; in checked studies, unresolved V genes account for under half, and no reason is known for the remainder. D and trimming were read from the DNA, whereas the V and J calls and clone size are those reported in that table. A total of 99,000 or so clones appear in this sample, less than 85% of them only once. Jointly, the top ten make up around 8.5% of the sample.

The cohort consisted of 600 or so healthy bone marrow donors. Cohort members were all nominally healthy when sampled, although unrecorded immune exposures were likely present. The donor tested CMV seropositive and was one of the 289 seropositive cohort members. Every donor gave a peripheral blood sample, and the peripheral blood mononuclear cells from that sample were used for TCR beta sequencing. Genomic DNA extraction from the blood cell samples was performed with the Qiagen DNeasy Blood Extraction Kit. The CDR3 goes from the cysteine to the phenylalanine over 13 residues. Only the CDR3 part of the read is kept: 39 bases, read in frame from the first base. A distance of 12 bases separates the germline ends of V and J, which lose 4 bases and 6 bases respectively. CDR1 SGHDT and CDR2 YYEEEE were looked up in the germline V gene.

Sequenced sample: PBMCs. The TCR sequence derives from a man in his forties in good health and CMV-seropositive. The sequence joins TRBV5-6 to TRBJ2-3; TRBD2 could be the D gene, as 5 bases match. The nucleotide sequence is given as TGTGCCAGCAGCGCCCTAGCTCGGGATACGCAGTATTTT. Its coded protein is CASSALARDTQYF.